Following are 20 T cell receptor beta chains from one sample sequenced in a study of T cells in Graves' hyperthyroidism and ophthalmopathy. Amplification targeted TCR beta CDR3 regions from RNA transcripts. Using the HTBI primer set, a first-round RT-PCR was run on the TCR CDR3. TCRdb processed the multiplex PCR reads anew with MiXCR; each CDR3 protein has one entry. The sample has hundreds of thousands of distinct CDR3 sequences; 14% are singletons. The sequenced material came from blood. The source of these receptors is a woman between 18 and 29 years old with Graves' hyperthyroidism.

This clonotype showed up many times. The chain couples TRBV30 to TRBJ1-5; D call uncertain. Germline assignment: CDR1 GTSNPN and CDR2 SVGIG (reference sequence). The CDR3 spans 16 residues. Deletions cut 3 bases from V and 3 bases from J, with 18 bases between. In DNA, the CDR3 is TGTGCCTGGAGAGCCCCAACCAGCACCCTCAATCAGCCCCAGCATTTT. As protein: CAWRAPTSTLNQPQHF.

This clonotype has more than one count but fewer than ten. V is TRBV20-1 and J is TRBJ2-1; 10 nucleotides align to TRBD2. Per the germline V gene, CDR1 is DFQATT and CDR2 is SNEGSKA (reference sequence). J gave up 0 bases and V 3 bases, and 5 bases lay outside the gene matches. The CDR3 totals 16 residues. The CDR3 bases are TGCAGTGCTAGGACTAGCGGGTCGAGCTCCTACAATGAGCAGTTCTTC. It translates to CSARTSGSSSYNEQFF.

Ten or more counts support this clonotype. This chain uses TRBV28 with TRBJ2-1; D call uncertain. This CDR3 spans 13 amino acids. CDR1 is MDHEN and CDR2 is SYDVKM in the germline V gene. Deletions cut 7 bases from V and 0 bases from J, with 7 bases between. CDR3 protein: CASTRLSYNEQFF. The CDR3 nucleotides read TGTGCCAGCACACGCCTCTCCTACAATGAGCAGTTCTTC.

A few counts support this clonotype. The chain joins TRBV12-3 or TRBV12-4 to TRBJ2-7, with 7 bases matching TRBD2. The V and J ends lost 3 bases and 5 bases, in that order; junction bases with no gene match: 10. This CDR3 has 15 amino acids. CDR3 sequence reads: CASSFSPGTTHEQYF. The CDR3 coding sequence is TGTGCCAGCAGTTTTTCCCCCGGGACTACCCACGAGCAGTACTTC.

The chain has TRBV20-1 and TRBJ2-1; 10 bases fit TRBD2. The CDR3 consists of 14 residues. The germline gives CDR1 DFQATT, CDR2 SNEGSKA (reference sequence). J gave up 7 bases and V 2 bases, and 5 bases lay outside the gene matches. This CDR3 is CSARKAGGSNEQFF. DNA of the CDR3: TGCAGTGCTAGAAAAGCGGGAGGGAGTAATGAGCAGTTCTTC.

This clonotype was found a few times. This chain's CDR3 is CSVGTIGEQYF. CDR3 sequence (DNA): TGCAGCGTGGGTACGATCGGGGAGCAGTACTTC. The chain recombines TRBV29-1 with TRBJ2-7; no clear D. V dropped 6 bases and J dropped 7 bases, with 13 bases sitting between them. This CDR3 contains 11 residues. Germline assignment: CDR1 SQVTM and CDR2 ANQGSEA.

CDR3: CASRTPGANSPLHF. The CDR3 nucleotides read TGTGCCAGCAGGACCCCGGGGGCGAATTCACCCCTCCACTTT. The chain has TRBV2 and TRBJ1-6, with D tentatively TRBD1 (6 bases). This CDR3 region has 14 residues. CDR1 is SNHLY and CDR2 is FYNNEI in the germline V gene. V lost 6 bases to trimming and J lost 7 bases, with 13 bases between them.

This clonotype was seen a handful of times. Here the CDR3 DNA reads TGTGCCAGCACCGAATCTGGGGGGCGAAATCAGCCCCAGCATTTT. Protein sequence: CASTESGGRNQPQHF. The gene calls are TRBV6-1 and TRBJ1-5; tentatively, D is TRBD1 (6 bases). The germline CDR1 and CDR2 sequences are MNHNS and SASEGT. The germline V and J ends were trimmed by 7 bases and 4 bases, with 17 bases remaining between them. CDR3 length equals 15 residues.

The chain uses TRBV27 and TRBJ2-1; the D is unclear. The CDR3 runs 11 residues. Germline V gene sequence: CDR1 MNHEY, CDR2 SMNVEV (reference sequence). V was trimmed by 3 bases and J by 9 bases, leaving 6 bases between them. The CDR3: CASSFRLEQFF. In nucleotides, the CDR3 is TGTGCCAGCAGTTTCCGTCTTGAGCAGTTCTTC.

This clonotype showed up just a few times. The rearrangement links TRBV28 to TRBJ1-2; D not certain. The CDR3 contains 14 residues. V was cut by 7 bases and J by 3 bases, with 15 bases left in between. Looked up from germline, CDR1 is MDHEN and CDR2 is SYDVKM. The CDR3 DNA follows: TGTGCCAGCACCACAAACCCCCGGGACTATGGCTACACCTTC. It yields the protein CASTTNPRDYGYTF.

V and J are TRBV28 and TRBJ2-5; no clear D. The V end lost 3 bases, the J end lost 3 bases, and 11 bases lay between the germline ends. The germline V gene has CDR1 MDHEN and CDR2 SYDVKM. The CDR3 contains 14 residues. The CDR3 nucleotides read TGTGCCAGCAGTTTCGTTTCCCGGGAAGAGACCCAGTACTTC. It yields the protein CASSFVSREETQYF.

This clonotype was counted a few times. The chain couples TRBV7-8 to TRBJ1-6; D remains unclear. There are 17 residues in the CDR3. From germline, CDR1 is SGHVS and CDR2 FQNEAQ. The ends were cut back, 4 bases at V and 3 bases at J, with 16 bases in the middle. CDR3 coding DNA: TGTGCCAGCAGCTCCCGGGTCCCCGGTGGCTATAATTCACCCCTCCACTTT. Protein sequence: CASSSRVPGGYNSPLHF.

This clonotype was seen ten or more times. The rearrangement joins TRBV7-8 to TRBJ2-7; TRBD1 matches 8 bases. CDR1 is SGHVS and CDR2 is FQNEAQ in the germline V gene. V lost 5 bases and J lost 5; bases outside the gene matches: 11. The CDR3 covers 15 residues. The CDR3 loop reads CASSLSQGAIHEQYF. In nucleotides, the CDR3 is TGTGCCAGCAGCCTCAGCCAGGGGGCGATCCACGAGCAGTACTTC.

In its sample, this clonotype was seen many times. The chain has TRBV30 and TRBJ1-5, with unresolved D. The germline CDR1 and CDR2 sequences are GTSNPN and SVGIG (reference sequence). V was cut by 2 bases and J by 0 bases, with 8 bases left in between. This CDR3 is built from 14 residues. The CDR3 is CAWSLEGSNQPQHF. CDR3 in DNA: TGTGCCTGGAGTCTTGAGGGTAGCAATCAGCCCCAGCATTTT.

This clonotype was recorded at least ten times. The rearrangement uses TRBV7-9 and TRBJ1-3; D is possibly TRBD1 (6 bases). The CDR3 runs 15 residues. The V gene lost 5 bases and the J gene lost 4 bases, with 15 bases spanning the gap. Looked up from germline, CDR1 is SEHNR and CDR2 is FQNEAQ (reference sequence). The CDR3 loop reads CASSSNGQSGNTIYF. The CDR3 bases are TGTGCCAGCAGCAGCAATGGACAGTCGGGAAACACCATATATTTT.

The chain uses TRBV24-1 and TRBJ2-1; 13 bases match TRBD2. Germline CDR1 KGHDR, CDR2 SFDVKD. CDR3 size: 18 residues. The trim removed 3 bases at V and 2 bases at J, leaving 6 bases unmatched. The CDR3 protein is CATSDITSGRVPYNEQFF. DNA for the CDR3: TGTGCCACCAGTGATATCACTAGCGGGAGGGTCCCCTACAATGAGCAGTTCTTC.

This rearrangement joins TRBV4-3 to TRBJ2-1; 9 nucleotides line up with TRBD2. Germline assignment: CDR1 LGHNA and CDR2 YSLEER. The CDR3 has 18 amino acids. Trimming cost V 3 bases and J 8 bases; bases outside gene matches: 17. For the CDR3, the DNA is TGCGCCAGCAGCCAGGGCCGGATGGGGCGGGGGGGGTCGGATGAGCAGTTCTTC. Its translation is CASSQGRMGRGGSDEQFF.

The V call is TRBV12-3 or TRBV12-4, the J call TRBJ2-3; 16 nucleotides agree with TRBD2. Trimming at V came to 4 bases and at J to 11 bases, leaving 12 bases not matched to a gene. The CDR3 sequence is 17 residues long. For the CDR3, the DNA is TGTGCCAGCAGTTCAGGGACTAGCGGGAGGGCCGGGCCCCAGCAGTATTTT. Its translation: CASSSGTSGRAGPQQYF.

The table lists this clonotype with many counts. The chain uses TRBV6-5 and TRBJ1-1; D is unclear. CDR1 MNHEY and CDR2 SVGAGI come from the germline V gene. V was pared by 0 bases and J by 1 base, with 9 bases between. The CDR3 extends over 15 amino acids. The CDR3 protein is CASSYSGWENTEAFF. CDR3 sequence (DNA): TGTGCCAGCAGTTACTCGGGCTGGGAGAACACTGAAGCTTTCTTT.

At least ten counts were recorded for this clonotype. The chain is built from TRBV5-1 and TRBJ2-1; possible D gene TRBD2, 5 bases. V dropped 2 bases and J dropped 9 bases, with 15 bases sitting between them. CDR3 length: 14 amino acids. Looked up from germline, CDR1 is SGHRS and CDR2 is YFSETQ. CDR3 nucleotide sequence: TGCGCCAGCAGCTTCGCTCAGGACCGGGGTGAGCAGTTCTTC. Translated, it gives CASSFAQDRGEQFF.